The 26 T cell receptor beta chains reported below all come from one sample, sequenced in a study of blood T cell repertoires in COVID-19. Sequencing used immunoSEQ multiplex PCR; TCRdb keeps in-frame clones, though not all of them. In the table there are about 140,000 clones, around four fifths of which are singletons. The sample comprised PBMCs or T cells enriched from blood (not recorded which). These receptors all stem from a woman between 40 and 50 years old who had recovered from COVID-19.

Here the CDR3 DNA reads TGTGCCAGCAATACCGGGACAGGGATTGCAGATACGCAGTATTTT. Translated: CASNTGTGIADTQYF. This rearrangement joins TRBV27 to TRBJ2-3, with 9 bases aligning to TRBD1. CDR1 is MNHEY, CDR2 SMNVEV, per germline (reference sequence). The CDR3 is 15 residues long. V lost 7 bases to trimming and J lost 4 bases; unmatched junction nucleotides: 9.

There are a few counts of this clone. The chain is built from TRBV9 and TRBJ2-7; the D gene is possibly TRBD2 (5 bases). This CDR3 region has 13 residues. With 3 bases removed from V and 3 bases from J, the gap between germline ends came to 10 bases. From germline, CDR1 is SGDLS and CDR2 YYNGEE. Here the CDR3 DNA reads TGTGCCAGCAGCGCCGGGGATTTCTACGAGCAGTACTTC. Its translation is CASSAGDFYEQYF.

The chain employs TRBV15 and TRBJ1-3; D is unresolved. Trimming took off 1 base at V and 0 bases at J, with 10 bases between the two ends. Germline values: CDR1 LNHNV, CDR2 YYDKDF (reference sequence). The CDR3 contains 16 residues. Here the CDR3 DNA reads TGTGCCACCAGCAGAGCTCGGGAGACCTCTGGAAACACCATATATTTT. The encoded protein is CATSRARETSGNTIYF. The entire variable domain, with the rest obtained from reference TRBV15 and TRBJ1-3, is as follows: DAMVIQNPRYQVTQFGKPVTLSCSQTLNHNVMYWYQQKSSQAPKLLFHYYDKDFNNEADTPDNFQSRRPNTSFCFLDIRSPGLGDTAMYLCATSRARETSGNTIYFGEGSWLTVV.

In DNA form, the CDR3 reads TGTGCCAGCAGATTACTAGACAATGAGCAGTTCTTC. Amino acid sequence: CASRLLDNEQFF. V usage is TRBV5-4 and J usage is TRBJ2-1, with D possibly matching TRBD2 (5 bases). This CDR3 has 12 amino acids. In germline, CDR1 is SGHNT, CDR2 YYREEE (reference sequence). Trimming stripped 5 bases from V and 5 bases from J, with 8 bases between.

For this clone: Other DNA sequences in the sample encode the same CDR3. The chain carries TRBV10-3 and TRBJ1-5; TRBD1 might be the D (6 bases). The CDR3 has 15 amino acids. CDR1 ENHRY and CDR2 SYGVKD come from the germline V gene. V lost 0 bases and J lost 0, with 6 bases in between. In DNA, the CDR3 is TGTGCCATCAGTGAGTCAGGGGGTAGCAATCAGCCCCAGCATTTT. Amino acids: CAISESGGSNQPQHF.

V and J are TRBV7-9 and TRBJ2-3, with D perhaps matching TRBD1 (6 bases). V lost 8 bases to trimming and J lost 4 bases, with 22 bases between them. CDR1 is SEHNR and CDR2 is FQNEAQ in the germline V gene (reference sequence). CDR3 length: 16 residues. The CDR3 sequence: CASVPHLGAGADTQYF. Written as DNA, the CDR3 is TGTGCCAGCGTCCCCCACCTTGGGGCAGGGGCAGATACGCAGTATTTT.

The CDR3: CAWNRGSGTDTQYF. The CDR3 DNA reads TGTGCCTGGAACAGGGGTAGTGGCACAGATACGCAGTATTTT. The chain carries TRBV30 and TRBJ2-3, with 7 bases aligning to TRBD1. Germline CDR1 and CDR2: GTSNPN and SVGIG (reference sequence). The trim removed 4 bases at V and 1 base at J, leaving 5 bases unmatched. The CDR3 has 14 amino acids.

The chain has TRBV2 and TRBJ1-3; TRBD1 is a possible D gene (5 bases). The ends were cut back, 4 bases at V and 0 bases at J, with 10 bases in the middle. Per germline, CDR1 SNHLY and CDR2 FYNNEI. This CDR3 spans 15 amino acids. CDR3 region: CASSVGASSGNTIYF. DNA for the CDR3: TGTGCCAGCAGTGTAGGGGCCAGCTCTGGAAACACCATATATTTT.

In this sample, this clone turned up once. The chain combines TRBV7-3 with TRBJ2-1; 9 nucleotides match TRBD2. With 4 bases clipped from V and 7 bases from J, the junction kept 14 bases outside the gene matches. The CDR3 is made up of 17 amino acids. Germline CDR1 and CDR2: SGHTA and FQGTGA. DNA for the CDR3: TGTGCCAGCAGCTCACCGGGACTAGCCGGTGTTGGGAATGAGCAGTTCTTC. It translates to CASSSPGLAGVGNEQFF.

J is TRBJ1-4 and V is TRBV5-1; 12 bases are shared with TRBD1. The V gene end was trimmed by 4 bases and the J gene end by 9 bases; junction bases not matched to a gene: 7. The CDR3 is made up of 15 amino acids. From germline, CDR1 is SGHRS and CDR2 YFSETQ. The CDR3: CASSTTGTGGQKLFF. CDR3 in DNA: TGCGCCAGCAGCACAACCGGGACAGGGGGCCAAAAACTGTTTTTT. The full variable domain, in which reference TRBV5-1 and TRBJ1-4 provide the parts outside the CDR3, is KAGVTQTPRYLIKTRGQQVTLSCSPISGHRSVSWYQQTPGQGLQFLFEYFSETQRNKGNFPGRFSGRQFSNSRSEMNVSTLELGDSALYLCASSTTGTGGQKLFFGSGTQLSVL.

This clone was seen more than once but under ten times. Here the CDR3 DNA reads TGTGCTAGTGGTCCCCTAGACAGACCCCGAAACACCGGGGAGCTGTTTTTT. Its protein is CASGPLDRPRNTGELFF. The rearrangement uses TRBV12-5 and TRBJ2-2, with D tentatively TRBD1 (5 bases). Trimming shortened V by 5 bases and J by 2 bases, and 18 bases separated the two germline ends. This CDR3 comprises 17 residues. Per the germline V gene, CDR1 is LGHNT and CDR2 is FRNRAP.

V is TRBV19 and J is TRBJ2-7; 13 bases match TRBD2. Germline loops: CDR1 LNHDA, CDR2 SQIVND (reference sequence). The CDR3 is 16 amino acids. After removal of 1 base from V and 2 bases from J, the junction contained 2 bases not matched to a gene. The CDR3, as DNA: TGTGCCAGTAGTATAGCACTAGCGGGAGGGCCCTACGAGCAGTACTTC. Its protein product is CASSIALAGGPYEQYF.

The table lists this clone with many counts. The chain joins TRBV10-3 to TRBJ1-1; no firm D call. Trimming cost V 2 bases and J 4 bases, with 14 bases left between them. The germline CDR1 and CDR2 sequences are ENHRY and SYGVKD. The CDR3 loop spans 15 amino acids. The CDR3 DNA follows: TGTGCCATCAGTGAGATCCCCTGGGAGGGCACTGAAGCTTTCTTT. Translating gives CAISEIPWEGTEAFF.

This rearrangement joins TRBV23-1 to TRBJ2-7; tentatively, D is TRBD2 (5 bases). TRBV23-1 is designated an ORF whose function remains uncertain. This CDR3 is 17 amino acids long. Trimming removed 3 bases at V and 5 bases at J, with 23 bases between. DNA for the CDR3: TGCGCCAGCAGTCACCCCCGTGTCTCTTGGGAGTCGAACGAGCAGTACTTC. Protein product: CASSHPRVSWESNEQYF.

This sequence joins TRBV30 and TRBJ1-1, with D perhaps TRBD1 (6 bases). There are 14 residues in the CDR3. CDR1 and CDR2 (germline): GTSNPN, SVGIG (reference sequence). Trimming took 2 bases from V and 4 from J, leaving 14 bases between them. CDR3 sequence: CAWSPWAGATEAFF. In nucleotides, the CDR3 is TGTGCCTGGAGTCCCTGGGCGGGGGCCACTGAAGCTTTCTTT.

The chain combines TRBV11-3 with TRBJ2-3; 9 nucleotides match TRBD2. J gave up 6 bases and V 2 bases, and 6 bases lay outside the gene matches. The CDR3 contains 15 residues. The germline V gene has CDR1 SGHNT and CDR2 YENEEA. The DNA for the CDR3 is TGTGCCAGCAGCTTAAGTAGCGGGGGCCTTGATACGCAGTATTTT. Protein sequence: CASSLSSGGLDTQYF.

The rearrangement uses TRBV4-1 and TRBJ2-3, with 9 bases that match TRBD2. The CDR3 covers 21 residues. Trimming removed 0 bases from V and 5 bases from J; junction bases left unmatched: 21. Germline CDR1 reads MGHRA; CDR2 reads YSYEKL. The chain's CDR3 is CASSQDPAVPSVAGAEDTQYF. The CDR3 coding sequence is TGCGCCAGCAGCCAAGACCCGGCGGTCCCCTCGGTAGCGGGAGCAGAAGATACGCAGTATTTT.

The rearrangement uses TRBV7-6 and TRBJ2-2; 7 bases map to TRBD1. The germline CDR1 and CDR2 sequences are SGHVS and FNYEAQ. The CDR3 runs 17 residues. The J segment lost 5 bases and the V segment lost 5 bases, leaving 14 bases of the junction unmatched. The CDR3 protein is CASSIDRDGIFTGELFF. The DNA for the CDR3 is TGTGCCAGCAGCATAGACAGGGATGGGATTTTTACCGGGGAGCTGTTTTTT. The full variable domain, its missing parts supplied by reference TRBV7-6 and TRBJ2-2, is GAGVSQSPRYKVTKRGQDVALRCDPISGHVSLYWYRQALGQGPEFLTYFNYEAQQDKSGLPNDRFSAERPEGSISTLTIQRTEQRDSAMYRCASSIDRDGIFTGELFFGEGSRLTVL.

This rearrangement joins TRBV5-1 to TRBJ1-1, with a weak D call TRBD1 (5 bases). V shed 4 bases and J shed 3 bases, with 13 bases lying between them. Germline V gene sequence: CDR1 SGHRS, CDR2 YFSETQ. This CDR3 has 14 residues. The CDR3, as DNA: TGCGCCAGCAGCCCCGGGGGGTCATACACTGAAGCTTTCTTT. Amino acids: CASSPGGSYTEAFF.

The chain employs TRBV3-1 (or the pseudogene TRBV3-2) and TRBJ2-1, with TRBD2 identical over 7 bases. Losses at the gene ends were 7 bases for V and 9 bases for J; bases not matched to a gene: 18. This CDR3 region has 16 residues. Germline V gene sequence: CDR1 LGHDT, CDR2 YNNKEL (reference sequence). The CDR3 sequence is CASTHQWGEGQSEQFF. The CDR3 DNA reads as TGTGCCAGCACCCACCAGTGGGGGGAGGGCCAAAGTGAGCAGTTCTTC.

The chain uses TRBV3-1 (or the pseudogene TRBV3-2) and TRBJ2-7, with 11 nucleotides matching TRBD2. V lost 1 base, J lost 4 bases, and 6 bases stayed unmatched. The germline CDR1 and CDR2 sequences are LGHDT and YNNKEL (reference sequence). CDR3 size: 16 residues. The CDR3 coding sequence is TGTGCCAGCAGCCAAGCCCTACTAGCGGGAGTTTACGAGCAGTACTTC. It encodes CASSQALLAGVYEQYF.

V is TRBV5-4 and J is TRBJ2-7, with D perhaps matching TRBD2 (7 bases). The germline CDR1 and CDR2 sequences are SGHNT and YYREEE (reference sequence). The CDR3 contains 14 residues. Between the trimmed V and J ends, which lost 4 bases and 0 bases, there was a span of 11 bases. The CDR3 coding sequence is TGTGCCAGCAGCGCGGGGGCCAGCTCCTACGAGCAGTACTTC. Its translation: CASSAGASSYEQYF.

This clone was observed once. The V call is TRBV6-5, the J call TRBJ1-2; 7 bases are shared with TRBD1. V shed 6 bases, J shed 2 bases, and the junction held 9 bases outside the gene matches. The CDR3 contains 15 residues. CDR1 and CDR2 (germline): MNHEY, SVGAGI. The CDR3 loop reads CASRGETGLNYGYTF. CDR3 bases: TGTGCCAGCAGGGGGGAGACAGGGTTGAACTATGGCTACACCTTC.

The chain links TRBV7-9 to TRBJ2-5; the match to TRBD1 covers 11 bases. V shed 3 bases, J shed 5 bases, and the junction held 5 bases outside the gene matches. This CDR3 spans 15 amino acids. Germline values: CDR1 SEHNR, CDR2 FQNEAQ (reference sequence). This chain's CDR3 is CASSLGQGVSETQYF. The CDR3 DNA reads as TGTGCCAGCAGCTTGGGACAGGGGGTTTCTGAGACCCAGTACTTC.

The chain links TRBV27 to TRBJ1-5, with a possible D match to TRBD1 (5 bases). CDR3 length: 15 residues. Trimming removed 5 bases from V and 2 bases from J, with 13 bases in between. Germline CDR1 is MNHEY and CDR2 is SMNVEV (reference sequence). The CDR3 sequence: CASSSLWGGNQPQHF. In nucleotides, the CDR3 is TGTGCCAGCAGTAGCCTATGGGGCGGCAATCAGCCCCAGCATTTT.

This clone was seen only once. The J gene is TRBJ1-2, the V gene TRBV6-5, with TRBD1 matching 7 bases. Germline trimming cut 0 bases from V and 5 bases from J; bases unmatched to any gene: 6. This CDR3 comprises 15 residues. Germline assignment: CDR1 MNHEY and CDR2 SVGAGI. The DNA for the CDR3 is TGTGCCAGCAGTTACTCGAGGGGGCTATGGTATGGCTACACCTTC. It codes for CASSYSRGLWYGYTF.